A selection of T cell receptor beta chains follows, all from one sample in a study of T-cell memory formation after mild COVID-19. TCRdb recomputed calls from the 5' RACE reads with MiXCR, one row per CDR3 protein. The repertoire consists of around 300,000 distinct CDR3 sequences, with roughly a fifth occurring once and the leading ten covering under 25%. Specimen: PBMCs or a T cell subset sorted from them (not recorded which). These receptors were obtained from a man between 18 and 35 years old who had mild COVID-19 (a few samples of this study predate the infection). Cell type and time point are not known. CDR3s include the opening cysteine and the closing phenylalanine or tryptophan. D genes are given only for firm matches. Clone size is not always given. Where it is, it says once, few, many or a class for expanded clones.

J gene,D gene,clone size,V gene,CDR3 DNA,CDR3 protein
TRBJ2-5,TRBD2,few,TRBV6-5,TGTGCCAGCAGTTATGGGATAGCGGGGGGCCGGGAGACCCAGTACTTC,CASSYGIAGGRETQYF
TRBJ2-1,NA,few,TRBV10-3,TGTGCCATCAACCCAGGACCAACGGGGGCGCATGAGCAGTTCTTC,CAINPGPTGAHEQFF
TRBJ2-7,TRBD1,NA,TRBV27,TGTGCCAGCAGTTTATCGAGGACAGGGGGTCCCTACGAGCAGTACTTC,CASSLSRTGGPYEQYF
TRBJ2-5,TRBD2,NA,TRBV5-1,TGCGCCAGCAGCCTCGGCGACTTAGCGGGGGAGACCCAGTACTTC,CASSLGDLAGETQYF
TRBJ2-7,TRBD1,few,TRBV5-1,TGCGCCAGCATCCCGGAGGCAGGGGGCGTCGAGCAGTACTTC,CASIPEAGGVEQYF
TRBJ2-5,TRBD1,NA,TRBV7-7,TGTGCCAGCAGCCCGGGGACAGGGGGTGCGACCCAGTACTTC,CASSPGTGGATQYF
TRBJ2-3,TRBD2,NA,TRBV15,TGTGCCACCAGCAGTCCTCTAGCGGGGGGTACGACAGATACGCAGTATTTT,CATSSPLAGGTTDTQYF
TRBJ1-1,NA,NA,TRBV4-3,TGCGCCAGCAGCCAAGATCGGTCCGGGACTGAAGCTTTCTTT,CASSQDRSGTEAFF
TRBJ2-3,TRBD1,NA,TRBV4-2,TGTGCCAGCAGCCGCGGACAGGGCACAGATACGCAGTATTTT,CASSRGQGTDTQYF
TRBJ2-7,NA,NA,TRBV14,TGTGCCAGCAGCCGAGACAGCTTTACCCCTGAGCAGTACTTC,CASSRDSFTPEQYF
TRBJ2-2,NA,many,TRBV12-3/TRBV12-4,TGTGCCAGCAGTTTTCGGGGCACCGGGGAGCTGTTTTTT,CASSFRGTGELFF
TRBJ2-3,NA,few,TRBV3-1,TGTGCCAGCAGCCAAGATTCGGTCATTGCAGATACGCAGTATTTT,CASSQDSVIADTQYF
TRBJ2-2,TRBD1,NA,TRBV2,TGTGCCAGCAGTGAAAGGGGACAGGGGACCGGGGAGCTGTTTTTT,CASSERGQGTGELFF
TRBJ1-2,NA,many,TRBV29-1,TGCAGCGCAATGGACGACCCCTATGGCTACACCTTC,CSAMDDPYGYTF
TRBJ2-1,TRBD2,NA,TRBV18,TGTGCCAGCTCACTCAGCGGGGGCCCCCTAGGTGAGCAGTTCTTC,CASSLSGGPLGEQFF
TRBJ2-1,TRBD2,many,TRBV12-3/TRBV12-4,TGTGCCAGCAGTTTCGGGACTAGCTACAATGAGCAGTTCTTC,CASSFGTSYNEQFF
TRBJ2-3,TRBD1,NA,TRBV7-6,TGTGCCAGCAGCTTAGGAGACGTGTGGACAGGGGGCTCAGATACGCAGTATTTT,CASSLGDVWTGGSDTQYF
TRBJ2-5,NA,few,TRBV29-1,TGCAGCGTTCCCGCTAGACACCAAGAGACCCAGTACTTC,CSVPARHQETQYF
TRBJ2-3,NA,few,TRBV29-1,TGCAGCGGGGAGCAGGGCCCGCAGTATTTT,CSGEQGPQYF
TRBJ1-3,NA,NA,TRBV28,TGTGCCAGCAGTTCAGGGACGCTCTCTGGAAACACCATATATTTT,CASSSGTLSGNTIYF
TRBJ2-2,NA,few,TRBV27,TGTGCCAGCAGTTACGAGGGCGCGTCCGGGGAGCTGTTTTTT,CASSYEGASGELFF
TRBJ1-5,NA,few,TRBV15,TGTGCCACCAGCAGAGATCCGGGGAATCAGCCCCAGCATTTT,CATSRDPGNQPQHF
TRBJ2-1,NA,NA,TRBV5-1,TGCGCCAGCAGCTTGGTGTCTAATGGTTACAATGAGCAGTTCTTC,CASSLVSNGYNEQFF
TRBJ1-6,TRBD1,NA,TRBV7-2,TGTGCCAGCAGCAGGGACAGACCCCCCTCACCCCTCCACTTT,CASSRDRPPSPLHF
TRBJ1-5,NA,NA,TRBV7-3,TGTGCCAGCAGCCCCGAGGGTCTCCTATATAGCAATCAGCCCCAGCATTTT,CASSPEGLLYSNQPQHF
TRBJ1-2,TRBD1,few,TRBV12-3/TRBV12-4,TGTGCCAGCAGCCGCGGACAGGGCATCTATGGCTACACCTTC,CASSRGQGIYGYTF
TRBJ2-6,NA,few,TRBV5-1,TGCGCCAGCAGCCGGAACAGGTCCCCCGGGGCCAACGTCCTGACTTTC,CASSRNRSPGANVLTF
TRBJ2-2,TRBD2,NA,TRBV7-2,TGTGCCAGCAGCTTCTGGTGGGAGGGACTGAGGGAGCTGTTTTTT,CASSFWWEGLRELFF
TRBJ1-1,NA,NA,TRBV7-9,TGTGCCAGCAGCTCCCCGGGGTGGCCGAACACTGAAGCTTTCTTT,CASSSPGWPNTEAFF
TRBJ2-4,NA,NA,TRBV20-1,TGCAGTGCTAGTGAGGATCACCTAAGCATTCAGTACTTC,CSASEDHLSIQYF
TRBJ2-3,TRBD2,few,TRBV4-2,TGTGCCAGCAGCCCAGAATCGCGACTAGCGGCTAGCACAGATACGCAGTATTTT,CASSPESRLAASTDTQYF